This TCR beta chain was recorded in a study of cytomegalovirus exposure and HLA in healthy donors. As for the study in general: The 110 or so validation repertoires used the same platform as the roughly 610 first-cohort repertoires, a later analysis reported.

Study-level points and caveats: It was found in a later analysis that first-cohort TCR clusters tended to co-occur in the 130 or so validation repertoires. Under in vitro conditions, a few CMV-associated chains were confirmed as specific for CMV antigens.

Comments on this clone: The target antigen is unknown.

The data were produced by immunoSEQ multiplex PCR, yet TCRdb's version contains in-frame clones alone and is incomplete. The data show 150,000 to 170,000 clones, with 86% seen just once and about 2.2% held by the top ten. Trimming took 4 bases from V and 0 from J, leaving 12 bases between them. Germline V gene lookup returns CDR1 SGHTA and CDR2 FQGNSA. The CDR3 totals 16 residues. The TCR originated in a human donor in good health. What was sequenced was PBMCs. V usage is TRBV7-2 and J usage is TRBJ2-2, with unresolved D. The CDR3 DNA reads TGTGCCAGCAGCTCTAGGCCATACGCGAACACCGGGGAGCTGTTTTTT. This gives the protein CASSSRPYANTGELFF.